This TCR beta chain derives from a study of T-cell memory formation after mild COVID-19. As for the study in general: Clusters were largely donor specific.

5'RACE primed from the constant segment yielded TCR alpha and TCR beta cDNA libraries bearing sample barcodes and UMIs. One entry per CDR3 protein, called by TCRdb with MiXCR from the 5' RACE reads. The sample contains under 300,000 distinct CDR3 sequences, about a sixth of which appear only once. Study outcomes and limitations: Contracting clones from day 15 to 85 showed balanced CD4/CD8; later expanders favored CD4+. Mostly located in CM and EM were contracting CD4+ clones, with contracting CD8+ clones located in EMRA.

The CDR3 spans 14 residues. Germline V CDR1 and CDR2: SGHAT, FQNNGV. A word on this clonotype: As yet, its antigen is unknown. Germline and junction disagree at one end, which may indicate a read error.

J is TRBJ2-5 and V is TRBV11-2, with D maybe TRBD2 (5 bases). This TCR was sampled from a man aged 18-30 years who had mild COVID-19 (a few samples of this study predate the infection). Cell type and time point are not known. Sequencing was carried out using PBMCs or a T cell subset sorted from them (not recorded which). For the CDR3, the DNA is TGTGCCAGCCGCTTCCGATCGGGGTGGGAGACCCAGTACTTC. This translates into CASRFRSGWETQYF.